The sequence of this TCR beta chain was determined in a study of CD8+ T cells in alopecia areata. Investigators isolated RNA and reverse transcribed it into cDNA to act as the sequencing template. Here immunoSEQ multiplex PCR was the method, and the copy in TCRdb shows in-frame clones only, minus some. The repertoire holds about 42,000 clones, with roughly 65% as singletons. Treatment reported: oral pan-JAK inhibitor, 5-10 mg twice daily. Trimming stripped 2 bases from V and 0 bases from J, with 6 bases between. The V gene's germline CDR1 is SGDLS and CDR2 YYNGEE. The CDR3 contains 13 residues. The rearrangement joins TRBV9 to TRBJ2-7; no reliable D call. This receptor was obtained from a human donor with alopecia areata. Sequenced here: CD8+ T cells sorted from blood, sampled at week 4, from a patient treated with tofacitinib. In nucleotides, the CDR3 is TGTGCCAGCAGCGTGGGGAACTCCTACGAGCAGTACTTC. Its protein is CASSVGNSYEQYF.